Shown below are 17 T cell receptor beta chains from a single sample sequenced in a study of T cell responses to AZD1222 COVID-19 vaccine. Method: immunoSEQ multiplex PCR; TCRdb's copy keeps in-frame clones and lacks some. The data contain around 160,000 clones, 82% of them singletons. Sequencing was performed on peripheral blood, taken on day 0 of MenACWY control vaccination. These receptors all stem from an adult in good health.

The sample holds a few counts of this clone. V and J are TRBV30 and TRBJ2-7; possibly TRBD1 or TRBD2 for D (5 bases each). CDR3 length: 12 residues. Trimming stripped 2 bases from V and 6 bases from J, with 11 bases between. Per germline, CDR1 GTSNPN and CDR2 SVGIG (reference sequence). This CDR3 reads CAWSRGAPEQYV. CDR3 sequence (DNA): TGTGCCTGGAGTAGAGGGGCCCCCGAGCAGTACGTC.

Only one count was recorded for this clone. The chain employs TRBV30 and TRBJ2-1; D uncertain. In germline, CDR1 is GTSNPN, CDR2 SVGIG (reference sequence). The CDR3 loop spans 13 amino acids. V lost 3 bases, J lost 6 bases, and 12 bases lay in between. The CDR3: CAWRIVRINEQFF. CDR3 coding DNA: TGTGCCTGGAGGATAGTTCGCATCAATGAGCAGTTCTTC.

This chain connects TRBV7-9 to TRBJ2-7; D remains ambiguous. From germline, CDR1 is SEHNR and CDR2 FQNEAQ (reference sequence). This CDR3 has 13 residues. V was clipped by 5 bases and J by 3 bases, with 11 bases between them. The CDR3 here is CASSEPAHYEQYF. The CDR3, as DNA: TGTGCCAGCAGCGAGCCGGCACACTACGAGCAGTACTTC.

This clone was observed once. CDR3 nucleotides: TGTGCCAGCAGCCAAGAAGGACAGCTCCCCTTCTTCCACTTT. Protein product: CASSQEGQLPFFHF. This chain uses TRBV3-1 (or the pseudogene TRBV3-2) with TRBJ1-6; TRBD1 is a possible D gene (6 bases). V was shortened by 0 bases and J by 17 bases, with 17 bases between the two germline ends. Germline assignment: CDR1 LGHDT and CDR2 YNNKEL (reference sequence). The CDR3 runs 14 residues.

The rearrangement joins TRBV10-1 to TRBJ2-3; TRBD2 might be the D (5 bases). The V gene's germline CDR1 is WNHNN and CDR2 SYGVQD (reference sequence). This CDR3 contains 14 residues. V gave up 3 bases and J gave up 5 bases, with 12 bases separating them. CDR3 coding DNA: TGCGCCAGCAGTGAAGGAGGATCGAAAGATACGCAGTATTTT. Its protein product is CASSEGGSKDTQYF.

The gene calls are TRBV19 and TRBJ2-7, with D hard to call. V was pared by 3 bases and J by 3 bases, with 9 bases between. The germline V gene encodes CDR1 LNHDA and CDR2 SQIVND (reference sequence). CDR3 length equals 13 residues. The CDR3 nucleotides are TGTGCCAGTAGTATGGGCCTAGACTACGAGCAGTACTTC. This gives the protein CASSMGLDYEQYF. Variable domain in full (rest from reference TRBV19 and TRBJ2-7): DGGITQSPKYLFRKEGQNVTLSCEQNLNHDAMYWYRQDPGQGLRLIYYSQIVNDFQKGDIAEGYSVSREKKESFPLTVTSAQKNPTAFYLCASSMGLDYEQYFGPGTRLTVT.

This chain links TRBV9 with TRBJ1-2, with D perhaps TRBD1 (6 bases). Germline V gene data show CDR1 as SGDLS and CDR2 as YYNGEE. CDR3 length equals 15 residues. V was trimmed by 3 bases and J by 3 bases, leaving 15 bases between them. This chain's CDR3 is CASSGNREVYYGYTF. CDR3 nucleotide sequence: TGTGCCAGCAGCGGAAACAGGGAGGTTTACTATGGCTACACCTTC.

The rearrangement joins TRBV30 to TRBJ2-1, with D unclear. Looked up from germline, CDR1 is GTSNPN and CDR2 is SVGIG (reference sequence). The CDR3 totals 13 residues. Trimming shortened V by 0 bases and J by 5 bases, and 8 bases separated the two germline ends. DNA of the CDR3: TGTGCCTGGAGTGTAGGCGTGAACAATGAGCAGTTCTTC. It codes for CAWSVGVNNEQFF.

In this sample, this clone turned up a few times. V and J are TRBV18 and TRBJ2-1; TRBD1 matches at 8 bases. The CDR3 has 17 amino acids. V lost 0 bases, J lost 4 bases, and 8 bases stayed unmatched. Germline CDR1 is KGHSH and CDR2 is LQKENI. The CDR3 here is CASSPPSDRALYNEQFF. The CDR3 DNA reads as TGTGCCAGCTCACCACCATCGGACAGGGCTCTTTACAATGAGCAGTTCTTC. Full variable domain (rest looked up from reference TRBV18 and TRBJ2-1): NAGVMQNPRHLVRRRGQEARLRCSPMKGHSHVYWYRQLPEEGLKFMVYLQKENIIDESGMPKERFSAEFPKEGPSILRIQQVVRGDSAAYFCASSPPSDRALYNEQFFGPGTRLTVL.

The J gene is TRBJ2-1, the V gene TRBV18; D unclear. The CDR3 is 13 residues long. Trimming took off 3 bases at V and 9 bases at J, with 12 bases between the two ends. Germline CDR1 reads KGHSH; CDR2 reads LQKENI. CDR3 sequence reads: CASSPPFSGEQFF. CDR3 DNA: TGTGCCAGCTCACCTCCTTTCTCGGGTGAGCAGTTCTTC.

The chain recombines TRBV23-1 with TRBJ2-3; D uncertain. TRBV23-1 is an ORF, with its function uncertain. V was clipped by 8 bases and J by 8 bases, with 8 bases between them. CDR3 length: 10 residues. The CDR3 DNA sequence: TGCGCCAGCCGTACCGGTACGCAGTATTTT. Translated: CASRTGTQYF.

This sequence joins TRBV6-2 or TRBV6-3 and TRBJ1-5; D might be TRBD1 (6 bases). The germline V gene has CDR1 MNHEY and CDR2 SVGEGT. V gave up 6 bases and J gave up 5 bases, with 17 bases separating them. The CDR3 is made up of 15 amino acids. CDR3 sequence reads: CASSLRDKTDQPQHF. DNA for the CDR3: TGTGCCAGCAGCCTCCGGGACAAAACGGATCAGCCCCAGCATTTT.

The V call is TRBV18, the J call TRBJ2-7, with unresolved D. The CDR3 contains 13 residues. The germline V gene encodes CDR1 KGHSH and CDR2 LQKENI. V shed 6 bases and J shed 7 bases, with 16 bases lying between them. The DNA for the CDR3 is TGTGCCAGCTCCGCCGGGTTGGATATGGAGCAGTACTTC. Amino acids: CASSAGLDMEQYF.

The chain combines TRBV6-5 with TRBJ2-2; possible D gene TRBD2, 5 bases. Germline V gives CDR1 MNHEY, CDR2 SVGAGI. Trimming took off 6 bases at V and 4 bases at J, with 12 bases between the two ends. CDR3 length: 14 amino acids. In DNA, the CDR3 is TGTGCCAGCAGCTCAGAGGACTTCACCGGGGAGCTGTTTTTT. Protein product: CASSSEDFTGELFF.

This chain's CDR3 is CATSDPRPGGRVSTQYF. CDR3 in DNA: TGTGCCACCAGTGACCCCCGGCCGGGAGGAAGGGTTAGTACGCAGTATTTT. The chain combines TRBV24-1 with TRBJ2-3, with TRBD2 identical over 7 bases. The V and J ends lost 4 bases and 8 bases, in that order; junction bases with no gene match: 17. The CDR3 totals 17 residues. Germline assignment: CDR1 KGHDR and CDR2 SFDVKD.

V gene TRBV6-2 or TRBV6-3 combines with J gene TRBJ2-7, with a possible D match to TRBD1 (6 bases). CDR1 and CDR2 from the germline V gene are MNHEY and SVGEGT. The CDR3 consists of 14 residues. Trimming left V 6 bases short and J 3 bases short, with 15 bases between. The CDR3 is CASSIRDTLYEQYF. DNA of the CDR3: TGTGCCAGCAGCATCCGGGACACCCTCTACGAGCAGTACTTC.

V usage is TRBV2 and J usage is TRBJ1-5, with D unclear. Per the germline V gene, CDR1 is SNHLY and CDR2 is FYNNEI. The CDR3 runs 13 residues. Trimming stripped 6 bases from V and 2 bases from J, with 8 bases between. Here the CDR3 reads CASRPEGNQPQHF. The CDR3 nucleotides read TGTGCCAGCAGACCGGAAGGCAATCAGCCCCAGCATTTT.